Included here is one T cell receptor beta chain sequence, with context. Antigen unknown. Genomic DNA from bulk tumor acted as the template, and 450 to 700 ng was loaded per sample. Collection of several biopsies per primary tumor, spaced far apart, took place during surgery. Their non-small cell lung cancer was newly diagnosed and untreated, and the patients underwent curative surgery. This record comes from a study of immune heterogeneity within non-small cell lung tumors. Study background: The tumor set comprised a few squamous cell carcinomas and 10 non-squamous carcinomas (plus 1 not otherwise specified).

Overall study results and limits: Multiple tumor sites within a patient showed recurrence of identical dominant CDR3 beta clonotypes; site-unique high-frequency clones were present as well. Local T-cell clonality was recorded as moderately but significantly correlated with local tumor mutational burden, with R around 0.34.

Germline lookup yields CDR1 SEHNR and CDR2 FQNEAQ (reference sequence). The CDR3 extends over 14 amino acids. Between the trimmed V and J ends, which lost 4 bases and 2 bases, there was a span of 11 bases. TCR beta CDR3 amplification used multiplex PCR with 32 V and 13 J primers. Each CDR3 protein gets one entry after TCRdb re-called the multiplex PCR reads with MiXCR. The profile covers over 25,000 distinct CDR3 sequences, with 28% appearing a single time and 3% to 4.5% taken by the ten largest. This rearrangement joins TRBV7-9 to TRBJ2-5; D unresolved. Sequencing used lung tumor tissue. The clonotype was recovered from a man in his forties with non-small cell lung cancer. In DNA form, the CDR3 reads TGTGCCAGCAGCTCGTGGAAAGAGCAAGAGACCCAGTACTTC. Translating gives CASSSWKEQETQYF.